This T cell receptor beta chain was identified in a study of cytomegalovirus exposure and HLA in healthy donors. Turning to the study itself: Unique TCR beta sequences numbering approximately 100 million came from approximately 180 million T cells in an earlier analysis. Findings and caveats of the study: A missense variant in DCLRE1C was later tied to TCR beta V- and J-gene trimming. When a later analysis was performed, an Asian-associated ancestry cluster reportedly had fewer N-insertions than the approximately 680-donor mean.

This clone was seen just once. Its antigen is as yet unknown. With 3 bases clipped from V and 10 bases from J, the junction kept 12 bases outside the gene matches. Per the germline V gene, CDR1 is SGHTA and CDR2 is FQGNSA. The CDR3 extends over 15 amino acids. PCR involved 60 Vbeta and 13 Jbeta primers. Sequenced by immunoSEQ multiplex PCR; TCRdb stores in-frame clones only, minus some. The sample has about 180,000 clones; over 65% are singletons. The specimen sequenced was PBMCs. The sequence was collected from a man aged 18 to 35 in good health and CMV-seronegative. The chain carries TRBV7-2 and TRBJ2-4; 7 bases map to TRBD2. The CDR3 sequence: CASSFGVAGPSIQYF. The DNA of the CDR3 is TGTGCCAGCAGCTTTGGGGTAGCGGGCCCAAGTATTCAGTACTTC.